This T cell receptor beta chain was captured in a study of T cell responses to AZD1222 COVID-19 vaccine. Study-wide findings and caveats: Among spike-specific TCRs, nearly half reportedly target unmutated variant regions. Clonal diversity was possibly underestimated; the donors were predominantly white British and more often female. Following two doses of AZD1222, Spike-specific TCR breadth and depth rose.

The table came from immunoSEQ multiplex PCR; TCRdb's copy has only in-frame clones and leaves some out. This table holds 77,000 or so clones, roughly 84% found once. Regarding this clone: What it binds is not known.

This receptor was taken from an adult who received the AZD1222 COVID-19 vaccine. This specimen consisted of peripheral blood, obtained 28 days after the second AZD1222 dose.

The CDR3 DNA is TGTGCCAGCAGCCAGGACAGGGGTAATGAAAAACTGTTTTTT. As protein: CASSQDRGNEKLFF. V gene TRBV5-6 combines with J gene TRBJ1-4, with 9 nucleotides matching TRBD1. The ends lost 4 bases at V and 4 bases at J; junction bases unmatched: 2. This CDR3 has 14 amino acids. Germline CDR1 SGHDT, CDR2 YYEEEE.